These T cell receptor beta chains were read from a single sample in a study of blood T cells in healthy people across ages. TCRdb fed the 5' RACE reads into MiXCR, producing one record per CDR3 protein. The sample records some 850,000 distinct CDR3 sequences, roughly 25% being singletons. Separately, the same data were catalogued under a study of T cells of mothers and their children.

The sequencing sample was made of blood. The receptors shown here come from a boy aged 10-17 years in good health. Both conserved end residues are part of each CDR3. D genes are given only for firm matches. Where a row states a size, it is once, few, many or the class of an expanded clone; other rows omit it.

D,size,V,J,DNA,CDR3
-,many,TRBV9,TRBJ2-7,TGTGCCAGCAGCGTCCAGGAATCCTACGAGCAGTACTTC,CASSVQESYEQYF
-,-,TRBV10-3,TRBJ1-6,TGTGCCATTAACTCCGATTATAATTCACCCCTCCACTTT,CAINSDYNSPLHF
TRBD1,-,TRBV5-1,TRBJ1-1,TGCGCCAGCAAGGATCGGGACAGGGTACGCACTGAAGCTTTCTTT,CASKDRDRVRTEAFF
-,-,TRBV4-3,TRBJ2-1,TGCGCCAGCAGCCAAGGGGCTAGACTTGTCCACAATGAGCAGTTCTTC,CASSQGARLVHNEQFF
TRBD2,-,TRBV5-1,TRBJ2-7,TGCGCCAGCAATTCAAGACTAGCGGGGGACGAGCAGTACTTC,CASNSRLAGDEQYF
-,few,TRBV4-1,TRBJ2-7,TGCGCCAGCAGCCAAGGTTTAGACAGCCTCTACGAGCAGTACTTC,CASSQGLDSLYEQYF
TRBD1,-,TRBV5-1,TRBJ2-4,TGCGCCAGCAGCGTTGGACAGGGTCTTCAGGGAGCCAAAAACATTCAGTACTTC,CASSVGQGLQGAKNIQYF
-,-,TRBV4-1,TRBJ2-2,TGCGCCAGCAGCCAAGTCCGGGGGTCGAACACCGGGGAGCTGTTTTTT,CASSQVRGSNTGELFF
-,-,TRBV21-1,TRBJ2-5,TGTGCCAGCAGCAAGGGAGACAGAGGGTCCCAAGAGACCCAGTACTTC,CASSKGDRGSQETQYF
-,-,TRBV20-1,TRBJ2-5,TGCAGTGCTAGAAGTTTGGGTGCCAATGAGCAGTACTTC,CSARSLGANEQYF
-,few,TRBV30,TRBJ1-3,TGTGCCTGGGGTCCCCGAGGGGGTTTCTCTGGAAACACCATATATTTT,CAWGPRGGFSGNTIYF
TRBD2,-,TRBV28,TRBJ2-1,TGTGCCAGCCGCCGCGGCGGGGGGAGCGATGAGCAGTTCTTC,CASRRGGGSDEQFF
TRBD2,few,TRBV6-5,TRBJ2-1,TGTGCCAGCAGCCCGGGCCGTGCTAGCGGGGGGCCTTCGACGAGGTTCTTC,CASSPGRASGGPSTRFF
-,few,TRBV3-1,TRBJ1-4,TGTGCCAGCAGCCAAGCGGGGGCCGAGATCCTCGGAAAACTGTTTTTT,CASSQAGAEILGKLFF
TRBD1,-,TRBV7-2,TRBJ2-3,TGTGCCAGCAGCTTAGAGGGGGCCATCAGCACAGATACGCAGTATTTT,CASSLEGAISTDTQYF
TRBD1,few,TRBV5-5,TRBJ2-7,TGTGCCAGCAGCAGGGACAGGGGTCTCCCCAACGAGCAGTACTTC,CASSRDRGLPNEQYF
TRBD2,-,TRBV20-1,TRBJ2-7,TGCAGTGCTAGGTCGACGCGGGGGGGCATATACGAGCAGTACTTC,CSARSTRGGIYEQYF
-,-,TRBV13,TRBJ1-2,TGTGCCAGCAGTCCTCAACGGCAGATCTATGGCTACACCTTC,CASSPQRQIYGYTF
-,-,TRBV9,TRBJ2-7,TGTGCCAGCAGCGTAGGGAGGGACCACGGCCGCGAGCAGTACTTC,CASSVGRDHGREQYF
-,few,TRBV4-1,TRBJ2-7,TGCGCCAGCAGCCAAGTTGCAGACTACGAGCAGTACTTC,CASSQVADYEQYF
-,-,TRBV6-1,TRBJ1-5,TGTGCCAGCAGTGATGATCAGCCCCAGCATTTT,CASSDDQPQHF
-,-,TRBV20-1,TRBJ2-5,TGCAGTGCTAGGGCCGGGATGGGGCCCTACGAGCAGTATTTC,CSARAGMGPYEQYF
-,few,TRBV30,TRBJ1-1,TGTGCCTGGAGTGTCGACAGAAACACTGAAGCTTTCTTT,CAWSVDRNTEAFF
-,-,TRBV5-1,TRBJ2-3,TGCGCCAGCAGAACGGGACAATTCCACACAGATACGCAGTATTTT,CASRTGQFHTDTQYF
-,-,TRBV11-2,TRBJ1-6,TGTGCCAGCAGCCTCAGGGCGATTGGAAATTCACCCCTCCACTTT,CASSLRAIGNSPLHF
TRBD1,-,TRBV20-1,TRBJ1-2,TGCAGTGCTATTTTCTCAACAGGGGGAAATGGCTACACCTTC,CSAIFSTGGNGYTF
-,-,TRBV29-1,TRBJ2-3,TGCAGCGCACTCCCTCCGGGTAGCGGAGCAGATACGCAGTATTTT,CSALPPGSGADTQYF
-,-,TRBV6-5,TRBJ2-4,TGTGCCAGCAGTCGTACCTGGGGAGCCAAAAACATTCAGTACTTC,CASSRTWGAKNIQYF
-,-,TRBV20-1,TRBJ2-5,TGCAGTGCGCCCCAGGGCTCGAGGGAGACCCAGTACTTC,CSAPQGSRETQYF
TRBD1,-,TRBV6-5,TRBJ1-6,TGTGCCAGCAGTCGGACAGGGAAGAATTCACCCCTCCACTTT,CASSRTGKNSPLHF
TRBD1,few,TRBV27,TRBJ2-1,TGTGCCAGCAGTTTAATGCAGGGGGCGAGGAATGAGCAGTTCTTC,CASSLMQGARNEQFF
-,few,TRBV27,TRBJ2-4,TGTGCCAGCAGTTTTGACAGAAAAAACATTCAGTACTTC,CASSFDRKNIQYF
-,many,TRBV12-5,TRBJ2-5,TGTGCTAGTGGTTTGGTACTAAGCAGGCAGCAAGAGACCCAGTACTTC,CASGLVLSRQQETQYF
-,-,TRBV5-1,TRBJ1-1,TGCGCCAGTTGGCGAGGGGAAGGAGCTTTCTTT,CASWRGEGAFF
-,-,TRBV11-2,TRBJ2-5,TGTGCCAGCAGCGACTGGGTCGGGGAGACCCAGTACTTC,CASSDWVGETQYF
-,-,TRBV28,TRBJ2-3,TGTGCCAGCAGCCTAGGGGGGGCTGCCACAGATACGCAGTATTTT,CASSLGGAATDTQYF
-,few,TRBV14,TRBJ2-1,TGTGCCAGCAGCCAAAGGTGGGGGGGGCCGTTATCCTACAATGAGCAGTTCTTC,CASSQRWGGPLSYNEQFF
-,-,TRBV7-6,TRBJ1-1,TGTGCCAGCAGCTTATTATCTCGTACGGTGCACACTGAAGCTTTCTTT,CASSLLSRTVHTEAFF
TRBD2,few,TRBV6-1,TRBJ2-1,TGTGCCAGCACTAGCGGGGGACCGAGCTCCTACAATGAGCAGTTCTTC,CASTSGGPSSYNEQFF
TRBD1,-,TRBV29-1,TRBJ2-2,TGCAGCGTCGGGACAGGAGAGGGTCACACCGGGGAGCTGTTTTTT,CSVGTGEGHTGELFF
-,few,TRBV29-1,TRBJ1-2,TGCAGCGTTGAAGATTTCTTTGCCGGTTATGGCTACACCTTC,CSVEDFFAGYGYTF
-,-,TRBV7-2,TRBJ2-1,TGTGCCAGCAGCTTAGGGTTTACGGGACGCAATGAGCAGTTCTTC,CASSLGFTGRNEQFF
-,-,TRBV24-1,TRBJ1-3,TGCAGAAATGGAAACACCATATATTTT,CRNGNTIYF
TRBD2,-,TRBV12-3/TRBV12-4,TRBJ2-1,TGTGCCAGCACTTCGGGACTAGCGGGGGGTTACAATGAGCAGTTCTTC,CASTSGLAGGYNEQFF
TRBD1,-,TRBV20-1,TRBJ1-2,TGCAGTAGCGAAAGGGACAGCTATAACTATGGCTACACCTTC,CSSERDSYNYGYTF
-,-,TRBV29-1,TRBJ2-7,TGCAGCGTTGCCCCCTCCCCGCCGGCCTCAGGGGAGCAGTACTTC,CSVAPSPPASGEQYF
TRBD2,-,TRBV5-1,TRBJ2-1,TGCGCCAGCAGCGTCACTAGCGGAAGCTCCTACAATGAGCAGTTCTTC,CASSVTSGSSYNEQFF
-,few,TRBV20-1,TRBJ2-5,TGCAGTGCTAGAGTCCCAGGGCGTCCGGAGACCCAGTACTTC,CSARVPGRPETQYF
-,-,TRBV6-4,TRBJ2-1,TGTGCCAGCAGTGACACCCCCAGGTCCTACAATGAGCAGTTCTTC,CASSDTPRSYNEQFF
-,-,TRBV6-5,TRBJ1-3,TGTGCCAGCAGTTACTTTCGGGTTCCCTCTGGAAACACCATATATTTT,CASSYFRVPSGNTIYF
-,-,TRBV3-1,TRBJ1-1,TGTGCCAGCAGCCAAGAAGTACTGAACACTGAAGCTTTCTTT,CASSQEVLNTEAFF
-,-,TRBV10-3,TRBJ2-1,TGTGCCATCAGCTCCGACAGAGACAATGAGCAGTTTTTC,CAISSDRDNEQFF
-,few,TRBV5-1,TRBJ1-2,TGCGCCAGCAGCTTGGACAGTACCTATGGCTACACCTTC,CASSLDSTYGYTF
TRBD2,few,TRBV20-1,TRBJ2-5,TGCAGTGCTAGAGAGGGACGGGGGGGCCAAGAGACCCAGTACTTC,CSAREGRGGQETQYF
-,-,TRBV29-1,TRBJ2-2,TGCAGCGCAACGAACACCGGGGAGCTGTTTTTT,CSATNTGELFF
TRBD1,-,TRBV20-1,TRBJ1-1,TGCAGTGCTAGAGCAAGACAGGGCTGGACTGAAGCTTTCTTT,CSARARQGWTEAFF
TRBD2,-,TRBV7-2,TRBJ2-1,TGTGCCAGCAGCTCGGATTCGGGACTAGCACTGCATGAGCAGTTCTTC,CASSSDSGLALHEQFF
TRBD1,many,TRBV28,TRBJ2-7,TGTGCCAGCAGGACAGGGACCTACGAGCAGTACTTC,CASRTGTYEQYF
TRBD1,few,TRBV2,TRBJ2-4,TGTGCCAGCAGTTCTCCGGGACAGCAGTCCAAAAACATTCAGTACTTC,CASSSPGQQSKNIQYF